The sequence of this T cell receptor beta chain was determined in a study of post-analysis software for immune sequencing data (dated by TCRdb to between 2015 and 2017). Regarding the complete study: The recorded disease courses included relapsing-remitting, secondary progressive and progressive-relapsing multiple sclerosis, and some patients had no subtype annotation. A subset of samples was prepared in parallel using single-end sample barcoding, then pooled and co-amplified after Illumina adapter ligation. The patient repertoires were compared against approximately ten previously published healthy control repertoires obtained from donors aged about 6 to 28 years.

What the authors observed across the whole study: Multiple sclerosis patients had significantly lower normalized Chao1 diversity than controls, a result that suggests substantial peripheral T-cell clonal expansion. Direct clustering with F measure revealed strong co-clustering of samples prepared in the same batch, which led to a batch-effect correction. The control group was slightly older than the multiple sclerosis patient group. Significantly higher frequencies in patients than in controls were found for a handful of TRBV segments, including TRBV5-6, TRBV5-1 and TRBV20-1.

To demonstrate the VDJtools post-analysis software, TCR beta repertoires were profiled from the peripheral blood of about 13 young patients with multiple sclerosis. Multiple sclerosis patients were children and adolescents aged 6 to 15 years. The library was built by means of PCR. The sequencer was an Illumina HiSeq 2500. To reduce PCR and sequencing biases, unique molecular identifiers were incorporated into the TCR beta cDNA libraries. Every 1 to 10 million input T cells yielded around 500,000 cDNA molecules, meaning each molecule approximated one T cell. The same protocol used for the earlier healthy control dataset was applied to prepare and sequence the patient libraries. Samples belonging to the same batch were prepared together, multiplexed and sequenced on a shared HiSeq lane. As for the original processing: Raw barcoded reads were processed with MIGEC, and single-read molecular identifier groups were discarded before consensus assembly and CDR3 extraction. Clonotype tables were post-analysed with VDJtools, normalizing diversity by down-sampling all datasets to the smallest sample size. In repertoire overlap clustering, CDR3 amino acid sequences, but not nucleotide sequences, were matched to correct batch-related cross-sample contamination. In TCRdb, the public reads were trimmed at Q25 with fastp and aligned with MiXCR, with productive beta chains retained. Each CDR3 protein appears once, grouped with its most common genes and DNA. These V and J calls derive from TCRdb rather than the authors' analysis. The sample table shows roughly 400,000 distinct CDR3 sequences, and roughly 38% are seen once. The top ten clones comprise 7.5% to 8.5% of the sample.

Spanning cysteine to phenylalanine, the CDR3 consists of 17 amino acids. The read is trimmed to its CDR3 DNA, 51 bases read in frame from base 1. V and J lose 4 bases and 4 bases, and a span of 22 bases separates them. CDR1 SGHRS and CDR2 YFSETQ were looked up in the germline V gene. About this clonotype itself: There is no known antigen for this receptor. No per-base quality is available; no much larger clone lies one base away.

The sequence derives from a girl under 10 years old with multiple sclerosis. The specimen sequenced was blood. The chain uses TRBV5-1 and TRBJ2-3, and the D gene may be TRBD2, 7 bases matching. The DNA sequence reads TGCGCCAGCAGCCCCGGGTCGAGGGGGGGTAACTCAGATACGCAGTATTTT. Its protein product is CASSPGSRGGNSDTQYF.